Included here is one T cell receptor beta chain sequence, with context. This record belongs to a study of blood T cells in healthy people across ages. A second roughly 6 to 11 cycle PCR used barcoded and J-beta primers. TCRdb fed the 5' RACE reads into MiXCR, producing one record per CDR3 protein. This sample carries approximately 850,000 distinct CDR3 sequences, roughly 60% of them seen once, and the ten largest clones take approximately 23%. The CDR3 sequence is 13 residues long. This rearrangement joins TRBV21-1 to TRBJ2-3. TRBV21-1 is a pseudogene locus. This receptor was taken from a man aged 25 to 40 in good health. The sample taken for sequencing was blood. CDR3 in amino acids: CASKSLISDTQYF. As DNA, the CDR3 is TGTGCCAGCAAATCCTTAATCTCAGATACGCAGTATTTT.